The entry below describes one TCR beta chain. These data are taken from a study of blood T cell repertoires in COVID-19. The CDR3 totals 15 residues. Trimming removed 2 bases from V and 5 bases from J; junction bases left unmatched: 6. CDR1 is MNHNS and CDR2 is SASEGT in the germline V gene. Clones were read by immunoSEQ multiplex PCR, and TCRdb kept only the in-frame ones, dropping some. The sample has about 66,000 clones; 86% are singletons. The J gene is TRBJ2-5, the V gene TRBV6-1, with 9 bases that match TRBD1. The clonotype was recovered from a man aged 50-59 years with active COVID-19. The sequenced material came from peripheral blood. CDR3 coding DNA: TGTGCCAGCAGTGAAACCGGGACAGGGAAGGAGACCCAGTACTTC. This translates into CASSETGTGKETQYF.